The 13 T cell receptor beta chains given below trace back to one sample, sequenced in a study of blood T cell repertoires in COVID-19. This table comes from immunoSEQ multiplex PCR, and its TCRdb copy is limited to in-frame clones, with some not included. Of a few hundred thousand clones in the sample, 86% are singletons; the top ten hold more than 4%. What was sequenced was PBMCs or T cells enriched from blood (not recorded which). These receptors originate from a woman aged 25-40 years who had been exposed to COVID-19.

The chain has TRBV29-1 and TRBJ1-1, with D tentatively TRBD1 (6 bases). Trimming took off 5 bases at V and 4 bases at J, with 14 bases between the two ends. Germline CDR1 is SQVTM and CDR2 is ANQGSEA. The CDR3 length is 13 residues. The DNA for the CDR3 is TGCAGCGTTACACGCCAGGGGAGCACTGAAGCTTTCTTT. This encodes CSVTRQGSTEAFF.

This chain links TRBV13 with TRBJ2-7; 7 bases line up with TRBD1. The CDR3 extends over 14 amino acids. V lost 4 bases, J lost 4 bases, and 7 bases stayed unmatched. Germline assignment: CDR1 PRHDT and CDR2 FYEKMQ (reference sequence). The CDR3 DNA sequence: TGTGCCAGCAGCTCCGGGACAGCATCTTACGAGCAGTACTTC. Translation gives CASSSGTASYEQYF.

J is TRBJ1-4 and V is TRBV10-1; 10 bases fit TRBD1. After removal of 9 bases from V and 5 bases from J, the junction contained 6 bases not matched to a gene. From germline, CDR1 is WNHNN and CDR2 SYGVQD (reference sequence). CDR3 length: 14 residues. CDR3 sequence: CASAPGQGNEKLFF. The CDR3 DNA reads TGCGCCAGTGCCCCGGGACAGGGGAATGAAAAACTGTTTTTT.

V gene TRBV7-3 combines with J gene TRBJ2-7; no definite D call. Looked up from germline, CDR1 is SGHTA and CDR2 is FQGTGA. The CDR3 is made up of 17 amino acids. V was cut by 5 bases and J by 2 bases, with 22 bases left in between. In DNA form, the CDR3 reads TGTGCCAGCAGCCCTGGGTCGACACCCCGCGCCGCCTACGAGCAGTACTTC. It codes for CASSPGSTPRAAYEQYF.

V is TRBV3-1 (or the pseudogene TRBV3-2) and J is TRBJ2-1, with 13 bases that match TRBD2. J was trimmed by 10 bases and V by 6 bases; bases with no gene match: 12. The CDR3 has 16 residues. Germline-derived CDR1 and CDR2 are LGHDT and YNNKEL (reference sequence). CDR3 in DNA: TGTGCCAGCAGTCCTCGGTCTACTAGCGGGGGGGCAGAGCAGTTCTTC. Translated, it gives CASSPRSTSGGAEQFF.

The gene calls are TRBV19 and TRBJ1-1; D remains unclear. The CDR3 consists of 12 residues. Germline assignment: CDR1 LNHDA and CDR2 SQIVND (reference sequence). The V and J ends lost 8 bases and 0 bases respectively, with 7 bases between them. The CDR3 DNA is TGTGCCAGTTTTTCAGTGAACACTGAAGCTTTCTTT. Translation gives CASFSVNTEAFF.

The chain is built from TRBV2 and TRBJ2-2; D remains ambiguous. Germline CDR1 reads SNHLY; CDR2 reads FYNNEI. V lost 4 bases and J 5 bases, leaving 11 bases between the germline ends. The CDR3 has 14 residues. This CDR3 reads CASSGDGWTGELFF. For the CDR3, the DNA is TGTGCCAGCAGTGGCGACGGGTGGACCGGGGAGCTGTTTTTT.

The J gene is TRBJ1-5, the V gene TRBV5-1; D gene ambiguous. CDR1 SGHRS and CDR2 YFSETQ come from the germline V gene. The CDR3 runs to 13 residues. V was pared by 4 bases and J by 4 bases, with 9 bases between. The CDR3 sequence: CASSHGGNQPQHF. The DNA of the CDR3 is TGCGCCAGCAGCCATGGAGGGAATCAGCCCCAGCATTTT.

The chain links TRBV7-9 to TRBJ1-4; 12 nucleotides agree with TRBD1. The CDR3 sequence is 15 residues long. Losses at the gene ends were 5 bases for V and 13 bases for J; bases not matched to a gene: 11. Germline loops: CDR1 SEHNR, CDR2 FQNEAQ (reference sequence). The CDR3 loop reads CASSRGTGGYIRLFF. For the CDR3, the DNA is TGTGCCAGCAGCCGCGGGACAGGGGGCTACATTAGACTGTTTTTT. The full variable domain, rest sourced from reference TRBV7-9 and TRBJ1-4, is DTGVSQNPRHKITKRGQNVTFRCDPISEHNRLYWYRQTLGQGPEFLTYFQNEAQLEKSRLLSDRFSAERPKGSFSTLEIQRTEQGDSAMYLCASSRGTGGYIRLFFGSGTQLSVL.

The chain is built from TRBV3-1 (or the pseudogene TRBV3-2) and TRBJ1-6, with D tentatively TRBD1 (5 bases). CDR1 and CDR2 from the germline V gene are LGHDT and YNNKEL (reference sequence). Trimming took 1 base from V and 7 from J, leaving 11 bases between them. The CDR3 is 15 residues long. The CDR3 DNA reads as TGTGCCAGCAGCCAAGGGGTAAACAGGAATTCACCCCTCCACTTT. Its translation: CASSQGVNRNSPLHF.

This sequence joins TRBV11-2 and TRBJ2-7; 8 bases agree with TRBD2. The CDR3 spans 16 residues. Losses at the gene ends were 2 bases for V and 1 base for J; bases not matched to a gene: 7. The V gene's germline CDR1 is SGHAT and CDR2 FQNNGV. CDR3 nucleotide sequence: TGTGCCAGCAGCTTAAGAGCGGGGGCCGCATCCTACGAGCAGTACTTC. This gives the protein CASSLRAGAASYEQYF.

The V gene is TRBV11-2, the J gene TRBJ2-1; 10 positions agree with TRBD1. This CDR3 is 17 amino acids long. Germline assignment: CDR1 SGHAT and CDR2 FQNNGV. With V trimmed by 5 bases and J by 6 bases, 13 bases remained unmatched. Here the CDR3 reads CASSPTSGTGVRNEQFF. CDR3 nucleotides: TGTGCCAGCAGCCCAACATCCGGGACAGGGGTCCGCAATGAGCAGTTCTTC.

The sample holds a few counts of this clone. V is TRBV7-3 and J is TRBJ1-2; D is perhaps TRBD1 (5 bases). Looked up from germline, CDR1 is SGHTA and CDR2 is FQGTGA. V was shortened by 5 bases and J by 2 bases, with 15 bases between the two germline ends. The CDR3 spans 15 residues. In nucleotides, the CDR3 is TGTGCCAGCAGCCAGGATGGGGCAGGGAACTATGGCTACACCTTC. Translated: CASSQDGAGNYGYTF.